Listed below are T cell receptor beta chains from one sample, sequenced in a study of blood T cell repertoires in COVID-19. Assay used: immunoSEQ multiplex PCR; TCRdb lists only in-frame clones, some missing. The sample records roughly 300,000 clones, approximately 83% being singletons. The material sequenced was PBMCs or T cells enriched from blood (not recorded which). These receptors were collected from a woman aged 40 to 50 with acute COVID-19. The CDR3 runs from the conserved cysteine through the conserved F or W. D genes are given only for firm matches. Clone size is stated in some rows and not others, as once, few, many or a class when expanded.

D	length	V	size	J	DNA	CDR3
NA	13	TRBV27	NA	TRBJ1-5	TGTGCCAGCAGCGGCGCGGTTCAGCAGCCCCAGCATTTT	CASSGAVQQPQHF
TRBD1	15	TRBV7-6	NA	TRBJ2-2	TGTGCCAGCAGCTCCGGGACAGTGAACACCGGGGAGCTGTTTTTT	CASSSGTVNTGELFF
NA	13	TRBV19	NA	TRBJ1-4	TGTGCCAGTAGTTTTCCCACAGGGGAAAAACTGTTTTTT	CASSFPTGEKLFF
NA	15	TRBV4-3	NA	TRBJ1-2	TGCGCCAGCAGCCAAGGTCAGCAGGGCGGCTATGGCTACACCTTC	CASSQGQQGGYGYTF
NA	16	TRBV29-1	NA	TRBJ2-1	TGCAGCGTTGATGAACGGGCCGGGAGCTCCTACAATGAGCAGTTCTTC	CSVDERAGSSYNEQFF
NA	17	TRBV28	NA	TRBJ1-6	TGTGCCAGCAGTTTGTCGGGGGACCCCTCCTATAATTCACCCCTCCACTTT	CASSLSGDPSYNSPLHF
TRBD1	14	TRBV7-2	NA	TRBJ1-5	TGTGCCAGCAGCTTAGAGCCAGGGGGGCAGCCCCAGCATTTT	CASSLEPGGQPQHF
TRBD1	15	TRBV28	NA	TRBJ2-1	TGTGCCAGCAGTTTATTGGGACAGGGAACCCATGAGCAGTTCTTC	CASSLLGQGTHEQFF
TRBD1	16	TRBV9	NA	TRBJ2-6	TGTGCCAGCAGCGTTTCAGGGGGCGCTGGGGCCAACGTCCTGACTTTC	CASSVSGGAGANVLTF
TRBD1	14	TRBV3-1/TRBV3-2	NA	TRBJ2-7	TGTGCCAGCAGCCGTCTGGGACAGTCGGGGGAGCAGTACTTC	CASSRLGQSGEQYF
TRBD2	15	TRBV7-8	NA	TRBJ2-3	TGTGCCAGCAGCTCAAGGACTAGCAGGACAGATACGCAGTATTTT	CASSSRTSRTDTQYF
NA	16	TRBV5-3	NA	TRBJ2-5	TGTGCCAGAAGCTTGGTAGTAACTCGCCTAGGAGGGACCCAGTACTTC	CARSLVVTRLGGTQYF
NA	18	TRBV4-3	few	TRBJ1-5	TGCGCCAGCAGCCGTGACTTCACAGGATCCTATAGCAATCAGCCCCAGCATTTT	CASSRDFTGSYSNQPQHF
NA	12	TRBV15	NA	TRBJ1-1	TGTGCCACCTCAGACAGGAACACTGAAGCTTTCTTT	CATSDRNTEAFF
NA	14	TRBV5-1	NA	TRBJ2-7	TGCGCCAGCAGCCGGGGTGGCGAATCCTACGAGCAGTACTTC	CASSRGGESYEQYF
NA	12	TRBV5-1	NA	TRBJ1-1	TGCGCCAGCAGCATGCGGGGAACTGAAGCTTTCTTT	CASSMRGTEAFF
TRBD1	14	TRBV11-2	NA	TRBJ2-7	TGTGCCAGCAGCTCTAACAGGGGAGCCTACGAGCAGTACTTC	CASSSNRGAYEQYF
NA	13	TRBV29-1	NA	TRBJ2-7	TGCAGCGTATGGAGAGCTGAAACCTACGAGCAGTACTTC	CSVWRAETYEQYF
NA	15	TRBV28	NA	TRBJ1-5	TGTGCCAGCAGTTCAACCGCGGGGGGATCCGGGCCCCAGCATTTT	CASSSTAGGSGPQHF
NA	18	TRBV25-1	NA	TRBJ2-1	TGTGCCAGCAGTGAATTTTCGAAAGGGGGTCTTCCCTACAATGAGCAGTTCTTC	CASSEFSKGGLPYNEQFF
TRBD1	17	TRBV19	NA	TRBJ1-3	TGTGCCAGTAGTCCGGGACAGGGAACTTTCTCTGGAAACACCATATATTTT	CASSPGQGTFSGNTIYF
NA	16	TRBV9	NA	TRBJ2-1	TGTGCCAGCAGCGTAGGTCCAGGGGCGAAATACAATGAGCAGTTCTTC	CASSVGPGAKYNEQFF
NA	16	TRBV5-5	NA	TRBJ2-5	TGTGCCAGCAGCTTTTACCCTAACAGATACCAAGAGACCCAGTACTTC	CASSFYPNRYQETQYF
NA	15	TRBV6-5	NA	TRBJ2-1	TGTGCCAGCAGTTACTCCATCCGAGCGGACAATGAGCAGTTCTTC	CASSYSIRADNEQFF
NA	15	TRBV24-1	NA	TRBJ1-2	TGTGCCACCCCTTACACGGTAGCCGCTGACTATGGCTACACCTTC	CATPYTVAADYGYTF
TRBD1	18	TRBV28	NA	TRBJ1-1	TGTGCCAGCAGCCCACCCGGACAGGCACCAAAGGAGAACACTGAAGCTTTCTTT	CASSPPGQAPKENTEAFF
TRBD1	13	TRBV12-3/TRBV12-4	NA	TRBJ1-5	TGTGCCAGCAGAGGACAGGCTAATCAGCCCCAGCATTTT	CASRGQANQPQHF
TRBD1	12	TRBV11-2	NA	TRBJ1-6	TGTGCCAGCAGCCGGGACAGGCCACCCCTCCACTTT	CASSRDRPPLHF
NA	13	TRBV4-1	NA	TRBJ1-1	TGCGCCAGCAGCCAAGCGGTGATAAGAGAAGCTTTCTTT	CASSQAVIREAFF
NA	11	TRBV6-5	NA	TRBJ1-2	TGTGCCAGCGCAGGGCCCTATGGCTACACCTTC	CASAGPYGYTF
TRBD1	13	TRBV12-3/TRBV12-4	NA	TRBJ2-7	TGTGCCAGCAGCCAGGGACAGGTTTACGAGCAGTACTTC	CASSQGQVYEQYF